These 26 T cell receptor beta chains were sequenced from one sample in a study of T cell responses to AZD1222 COVID-19 vaccine. This table comes from immunoSEQ multiplex PCR, and its TCRdb copy is limited to in-frame clones, with some not included. The data contain approximately 170,000 clones, around 90% of them singletons. Sequencing used peripheral blood, obtained 28 days after the second AZD1222 dose. These receptors came from an adult who received the AZD1222 COVID-19 vaccine.

The rearrangement links TRBV6-5 to TRBJ1-1, with D unclear. Trimming removed 3 bases at V and 2 bases at J, with 16 bases between. CDR3 length: 16 amino acids. Germline V lookup: CDR1 MNHEY, CDR2 SVGAGI. The CDR3 loop reads CASSYYPPKGNTEAFF. The CDR3 coding sequence is TGTGCCAGCAGTTATTACCCCCCCAAGGGAAACACTGAAGCTTTCTTT.

This chain connects TRBV29-1 to TRBJ2-3; D is possibly TRBD1 (6 bases). CDR1 SQVTM and CDR2 ANQGSEA come from the germline V gene. V was trimmed by 4 bases and J by 0 bases, leaving 8 bases between them. The CDR3 sequence is 13 residues long. The CDR3 DNA sequence: TGCAGCGTTGGGCAGGGGAGCACAGATACGCAGTATTTT. Its translation: CSVGQGSTDTQYF.

The rearrangement links TRBV5-6 to TRBJ2-5, with D possibly being TRBD1 (6 bases). V shed 4 bases and J shed 2 bases, with 15 bases lying between them. The length of the CDR3 is 15 residues. In germline, CDR1 is SGHDT, CDR2 YYEEEE. The CDR3 is CASSVRSTGQETQYF. DNA for the CDR3: TGTGCCAGCAGCGTTCGCTCGACAGGTCAAGAGACCCAGTACTTC.

This chain joins TRBV5-6 and TRBJ2-7; the D call may be TRBD1 or TRBD2 (5 bases each). This CDR3 has 15 residues. Germline V gene sequence: CDR1 SGHDT, CDR2 YYEEEE. The germline V and J ends were trimmed by 3 bases and 1 base, with 14 bases remaining between them. CDR3 region: CASSWGTASSYEQYF. CDR3 nucleotide sequence: TGTGCCAGCAGCTGGGGGACCGCCAGTTCCTACGAGCAGTACTTC.

V gene TRBV9 combines with J gene TRBJ1-6; possible D gene TRBD1, 6 bases. The CDR3 runs 15 residues. CDR1 is SGDLS, CDR2 YYNGEE, per germline. The germline V and J ends were trimmed by 5 bases and 8 bases, with 17 bases remaining between them. In nucleotides, the CDR3 is TGTGCCAGCAGGGAAGAACAGGGAGGGGATTCACCCCTCCACTTT. The encoded protein is CASREEQGGDSPLHF.

The rearrangement uses TRBV7-2 and TRBJ2-7, with a weak D call TRBD1 (6 bases). The germline V gene has CDR1 SGHTA and CDR2 FQGNSA. The CDR3 extends over 15 amino acids. The V end was cut by 0 bases, the J end by 3 bases, with 12 bases between. In DNA, the CDR3 is TGTGCCAGCAGCTTAGCGCTCGGACAGATCTACGAGCAGTACTTC. This sequence encodes CASSLALGQIYEQYF.

In its sample, this clone was seen a few times. J is TRBJ1-6 and V is TRBV3-1 (or the pseudogene TRBV3-2); no clear D. Germline CDR1 is LGHDT and CDR2 is YNNKEL (reference sequence). The CDR3 covers 16 residues. V was trimmed by 3 bases and J by 1 base, leaving 10 bases between them. The CDR3 coding sequence is TGTGCCAGCAGCCATTTTCTGAGATCCTATAATTCACCCCTCCACTTT. Translated: CASSHFLRSYNSPLHF.

The rearrangement joins TRBV6-1 to TRBJ2-3; no definite D call. V was clipped by 3 bases and J by 2 bases, with 9 bases between them. This CDR3 region has 14 residues. Germline lookup yields CDR1 MNHNS and CDR2 SASEGT. The CDR3 loop reads CASSEIRFTDTQYF. The CDR3, as DNA: TGTGCCAGCAGTGAGATCCGATTCACAGATACGCAGTATTTT.

The gene calls are TRBV19 and TRBJ1-5; weak D call: TRBD1 (6 bases). With 5 bases removed from V and 10 bases from J, the gap between germline ends came to 18 bases. The CDR3 is 14 residues long. The V gene's germline CDR1 is LNHDA and CDR2 SQIVND (reference sequence). CDR3 sequence (DNA): TGTGCCAGTAGTCCTCCAGGGGCCTTGATACCCCAGCATTTT. Translated: CASSPPGALIPQHF.

The rearrangement uses TRBV5-1 and TRBJ2-7, with 7 bases identical to TRBD1. The CDR3 totals 14 residues. With 1 base clipped from V and 0 bases from J, the junction kept 1 base outside the gene matches. CDR1 and CDR2 (germline): SGHRS, YFSETQ. CDR3 nucleotide sequence: TGCGCCAGCAGCTTGAAGGGGGCCTCCTACGAGCAGTACTTC. Amino acids: CASSLKGASYEQYF.

The chain couples TRBV15 to TRBJ2-7; unclear D gene. The CDR3 contains 14 residues. The germline gives CDR1 LNHNV, CDR2 YYDKDF (reference sequence). V lost 3 bases and J 1 base, leaving 10 bases between the germline ends. The CDR3 here is CATSSRNGSYEQYF. Written as DNA, the CDR3 is TGTGCCACCAGCAGTAGGAACGGATCCTACGAGCAGTACTTC.

As DNA, the CDR3 is TGTGCCAGCCATAGGGGGGAGTCGACTGAAGCTTTCTTT. Translation: CASHRGESTEAFF. The rearrangement joins TRBV6-5 to TRBJ1-1; a weak D match, TRBD1 (6 bases). The CDR3 totals 13 residues. V gave up 8 bases and J gave up 5 bases, with 15 bases separating them. The germline V gene encodes CDR1 MNHEY and CDR2 SVGAGI.

This chain joins TRBV4-2 and TRBJ1-4, with TRBD1 identical over 8 bases. The germline CDR1 and CDR2 sequences are LGHNA and YNFKEQ. This CDR3 comprises 17 residues. The J segment lost 2 bases and the V segment lost 1 base, leaving 6 bases of the junction unmatched. CDR3 region: CASSQVGQGVTNEKLFF. For the CDR3, the DNA is TGTGCCAGCAGCCAAGTTGGACAGGGCGTTACTAATGAAAAACTGTTTTTT.

V is TRBV6-5 and J is TRBJ1-1; 8 positions match TRBD1. J gave up 1 base and V 6 bases, and 4 bases lay outside the gene matches. The CDR3 is made up of 14 amino acids. Germline V gene lookup returns CDR1 MNHEY and CDR2 SVGAGI. The CDR3 here is CASSRQGWNTEAFF. CDR3 bases: TGTGCCAGCAGCCGACAGGGGTGGAACACTGAAGCTTTCTTT.

The CDR3 loop reads CASSLDLGRVGTEAFF. The CDR3 DNA reads TGTGCCAGCAGCTTAGATCTTGGCAGGGTCGGAACTGAAGCTTTCTTT. This chain connects TRBV11-3 to TRBJ1-1; D perhaps matches TRBD1 (5 bases). V was clipped by 0 bases and J by 5 bases, with 16 bases between them. The CDR3 totals 16 residues. Germline V CDR1 and CDR2: SGHNT, YENEEA.

V gene TRBV5-6 combines with J gene TRBJ2-1; D is ambiguous. V dropped 1 base and J dropped 3 bases, with 11 bases sitting between them. The CDR3 extends over 15 amino acids. Germline V CDR1 and CDR2: SGHDT, YYEEEE. CDR3: CASSLTGRSYNEQFF. As DNA, the CDR3 is TGTGCCAGCAGCTTGACTGGACGGAGCTACAATGAGCAGTTCTTC.

The chain links TRBV10-3 to TRBJ2-7, with 10 bases aligning to TRBD1. J lost 2 bases, V lost 4 bases, and 5 bases had no gene match. Germline CDR1 and CDR2: ENHRY and SYGVKD. This CDR3 region has 15 residues. CDR3 in amino acids: CAISAGGQGPYEQYF. In nucleotides, the CDR3 is TGTGCCATCAGTGCGGGGGGACAGGGGCCCTACGAGCAGTACTTC.

This chain links TRBV6-1 with TRBJ1-3; no reliable D call. This CDR3 is built from 14 residues. The germline V gene encodes CDR1 MNHNS and CDR2 SASEGT. Trimming shortened V by 3 bases and J by 4 bases, and 10 bases separated the two germline ends. In DNA, the CDR3 is TGTGCCAGCAGTGAGAAAGGGTTCGGAAACACCATATATTTT. Translating it yields CASSEKGFGNTIYF.

This chain connects TRBV6-5 to TRBJ1-2; D is uncertain. This CDR3 spans 11 amino acids. The V and J ends lost 2 bases and 4 bases respectively, with 2 bases between them. Germline V gene lookup returns CDR1 MNHEY and CDR2 SVGAGI. As DNA, the CDR3 is TGTGCCAGCAGTTACGGCTATGGCTACACCTTC. Translated, it gives CASSYGYGYTF.

The genes are TRBV19 and TRBJ1-2; D gene unclear. This CDR3 region has 17 residues. Between the trimmed V and J ends, which lost 3 bases and 0 bases, there was a span of 17 bases. Germline values: CDR1 LNHDA, CDR2 SQIVND (reference sequence). The CDR3 coding sequence is TGTGCCAGTAGTATTTTTTCGTCAGGCCTAGCTAACTATGGCTACACCTTC. Encoded protein: CASSIFSSGLANYGYTF.

With regard to this clone: Within the sample, other DNA sequences also encode this same CDR3. The V gene is TRBV6-2 or TRBV6-3, the J gene TRBJ1-2; no clear D gene. There are 12 residues in the CDR3. V was clipped by 0 bases and J by 5 bases, with 4 bases between them. Germline V gene data show CDR1 as MNHEY and CDR2 as SVGEGT. The CDR3 is CASSYSRYGYTF. CDR3 DNA sequence: TGTGCCAGCAGTTACTCCCGATATGGCTACACCTTC.

The chain recombines TRBV29-1 with TRBJ1-2, with D tentatively TRBD1 (6 bases). Germline CDR1 SQVTM, CDR2 ANQGSEA. The CDR3 spans 15 residues. V gave up 0 bases and J gave up 7 bases, with 18 bases separating them. The CDR3 reads CSVEESPQGMSGYTF. The CDR3 nucleotides are TGCAGCGTTGAAGAATCCCCCCAGGGGATGAGTGGCTACACCTTC.

The V gene is TRBV7-9, the J gene TRBJ1-4; D gene uncertain. V was cut by 5 bases and J by 4 bases, with 8 bases left in between. This CDR3 spans 13 amino acids. Germline V lookup: CDR1 SEHNR, CDR2 FQNEAQ (reference sequence). In DNA, the CDR3 is TGTGCCAGCAGCATCGAGATTAATGAAAAACTGTTTTTT. It encodes CASSIEINEKLFF.

The chain has TRBV5-5 and TRBJ2-2; D gene ambiguous. CDR3 length: 16 residues. The germline V gene has CDR1 SGHKS and CDR2 YYEKEE (reference sequence). V lost 7 bases and J lost 0, with 16 bases in between. CDR3 bases: TGTGCCAGCGCTGTAGATGCACCTTCGAACACCGGGGAGCTGTTTTTT. Its protein is CASAVDAPSNTGELFF.

V is TRBV4-2 and J is TRBJ2-1, with a tentative D call TRBD1 (5 bases). Germline V gives CDR1 LGHNA, CDR2 YNFKEQ. The CDR3 sequence is 12 residues long. Deletions cut 4 bases from V and 9 bases from J, with 10 bases between. The CDR3 is CASSPQGVEQFF. The CDR3, as DNA: TGTGCCAGCAGCCCTCAAGGGGTTGAGCAGTTCTTC.

The chain is built from TRBV7-2 and TRBJ2-3; 16 bases align to TRBD2. Germline trimming cut 5 bases from V and 5 bases from J; bases unmatched to any gene: 4. Germline V CDR1 and CDR2: SGHTA, FQGNSA. This CDR3 spans 16 amino acids. The CDR3 reads CASSQGLAGGEDTQYF. The CDR3 nucleotides are TGTGCCAGCAGCCAGGGACTAGCGGGGGGGGAAGATACGCAGTATTTT.